The 22 T cell receptor beta chains listed next were all sequenced from one sample in a study of OX40 agonist ivuxolimab in advanced cancers. Assay: immunoSEQ multiplex PCR; the TCRdb copy retains only in-frame clones and omits some. The table shows tens of thousands of clones, with roughly nine tenths occurring only once. Specimen: CD4+ or CD8+ T cells sorted from blood, collected in a trial of the OX40 agonist ivuxolimab. These receptors all come from an adult with an advanced solid tumor such as melanoma, head and neck, liver or kidney cancer.

This clone was recorded a few times. V gene TRBV7-2 combines with J gene TRBJ2-3; D not resolved. CDR3 length: 14 residues. In germline, CDR1 is SGHTA, CDR2 FQGNSA. V dropped 1 base and J dropped 3 bases, with 8 bases sitting between them. CDR3 protein: CASSLGFRTDTQYF. CDR3 nucleotides: TGTGCCAGCAGCTTAGGGTTCAGAACAGATACGCAGTATTTT.

This sequence joins TRBV18 and TRBJ1-4; no reliable D call. Trimming pared 3 bases from V and 0 bases from J, leaving 2 bases between. The V gene's germline CDR1 is KGHSH and CDR2 LQKENI. This CDR3 is 13 amino acids long. The DNA of the CDR3 is TGTGCCAGCTCACCCACAACTAATGAAAAACTGTTTTTT. Translating it yields CASSPTTNEKLFF.

The chain employs TRBV2 and TRBJ1-6, with D maybe TRBD1 (6 bases). Trimming removed 7 bases at V and 2 bases at J, with 27 bases between. Per germline, CDR1 SNHLY and CDR2 FYNNEI. The CDR3 runs to 20 residues. CDR3 sequence reads: CASTSGLQGRFFTYNSPLHF. CDR3 coding DNA: TGTGCCAGCACCAGTGGGCTGCAGGGGCGGTTTTTCACCTATAATTCACCCCTCCACTTT.

This rearrangement joins TRBV7-9 to TRBJ1-6, with D possibly matching TRBD1 (5 bases). The CDR3 consists of 17 residues. The germline CDR1 and CDR2 sequences are SEHNR and FQNEAQ (reference sequence). Deletions cut 4 bases from V and 6 bases from J, with 19 bases between. The CDR3 sequence is CASSYGFTGGTNSPLHF. CDR3 DNA: TGTGCCAGCAGCTATGGGTTTACGGGGGGAACTAATTCACCCCTCCACTTT.

The chain has TRBV9 and TRBJ2-7, with 12 bases that match TRBD1. This CDR3 is 16 amino acids long. V dropped 3 bases and J dropped 3; count of bases not matched to a gene: 7. CDR1 and CDR2 (germline): SGDLS, YYNGEE. The DNA of the CDR3 is TGTGCCAGCAGCGCCCGGGGACAGGGGGCTAACTACGAGCAGTACTTC. It is translated as CASSARGQGANYEQYF.

This clone came up once. This rearrangement joins TRBV5-6 to TRBJ1-3; D not certain. The CDR3 consists of 12 residues. Trimming cost V 3 bases and J 2 bases, with 3 bases left between them. CDR1 and CDR2 from the germline V gene are SGHDT and YYEEEE. The chain's CDR3 is CASSYPGNTIYF. CDR3 nucleotide sequence: TGTGCCAGCAGCTACCCTGGAAACACCATATATTTT.

Concerning this clone: This same CDR3 is encoded by further DNA sequences in the sample. The genes are TRBV19 and TRBJ2-1; the D gene is possibly TRBD1 (5 bases). The germline gives CDR1 LNHDA, CDR2 SQIVND (reference sequence). V lost 1 base and J lost 2, with 9 bases in between. This CDR3 has 15 residues. CDR3 bases: TGTGCCAGTAGTATAGGTCCAGGGACCTACAATGAGCAGTTCTTC. Protein: CASSIGPGTYNEQFF.

V gene TRBV4-1 combines with J gene TRBJ1-3; TRBD1 agrees at 11 bases. There are 15 residues in the CDR3. Germline trimming cut 1 base from V and 7 bases from J; bases unmatched to any gene: 3. From germline, CDR1 is MGHRA and CDR2 YSYEKL. CDR3 DNA sequence: TGCGCCAGCAGCCAAGTGGGGACAGGGGGGAACACCATATATTTT. Protein: CASSQVGTGGNTIYF.

The genes are TRBV7-8 and TRBJ2-2, with 11 bases that match TRBD2. CDR1 is SGHVS, CDR2 FQNEAQ, per germline. The CDR3 is made up of 16 amino acids. J gave up 3 bases and V 5 bases, and 5 bases lay outside the gene matches. The CDR3 sequence: CASSVSGGAYTGELFF. The CDR3 nucleotides read TGTGCCAGCAGCGTTAGCGGGGGGGCCTACACCGGGGAGCTGTTTTTT.

This sequence joins TRBV11-2 and TRBJ2-7; TRBD2 agrees at 7 bases. The CDR3 length is 14 residues. V shed 5 bases and J 0 bases; nucleotides not matched to a gene: 4. The germline V gene encodes CDR1 SGHAT and CDR2 FQNNGV. The CDR3 sequence is CASSRAGDSYEQYF. CDR3 sequence (DNA): TGTGCCAGCAGCCGCGCGGGGGACTCCTACGAGCAGTACTTC.

The chain has TRBV7-2 and TRBJ2-1, with unresolved D. V was shortened by 1 base and J by 2 bases, with 9 bases between the two germline ends. Germline assignment: CDR1 SGHTA and CDR2 FQGNSA. The CDR3 totals 15 residues. CDR3 loop: CASSLDRQAYNEQFF. CDR3 DNA sequence: TGTGCCAGCAGCTTAGATCGACAAGCCTACAATGAGCAGTTCTTC.

This chain connects TRBV7-8 to TRBJ2-6; D might be TRBD1 or TRBD2, each matching 5 bases. Germline CDR1 and CDR2: SGHVS and FQNEAQ. The CDR3 length is 17 residues. V was cut by 3 bases and J by 0 bases, with 12 bases left in between. The CDR3 sequence is CASSFLSGHSGANVLTF. CDR3 DNA: TGTGCCAGCAGCTTTCTATCGGGGCACTCTGGGGCCAACGTCCTGACTTTC. The variable domain in full, with the rest retrieved from reference TRBV7-8 and TRBJ2-6, is GAGVSQSPRYKVAKRGQDVALRCDPISGHVSLFWYQQALGQGPEFLTYFQNEAQLDKSGLPSDRFFAERPEGSVSTLKIQRTQQEDSAVYLCASSFLSGHSGANVLTFGAGSRLTVL.

V usage is TRBV5-1 and J usage is TRBJ1-4; D possibly corresponds to TRBD1 (5 bases). V lost 3 bases, J lost 9 bases, and 18 bases lay in between. The CDR3 covers 15 residues. Per germline, CDR1 SGHRS and CDR2 YFSETQ. The CDR3 DNA sequence: TGCGCCAGCAGCTCTGGTCGGCAGGGTGGGCAAAAACTGTTTTTT. This codes for CASSSGRQGGQKLFF.

The V call is TRBV5-4, the J call TRBJ2-5; D might be TRBD2 (7 bases). This CDR3 is 16 amino acids long. V was clipped by 0 bases and J by 7 bases, with 19 bases between them. CDR1 and CDR2 from the germline V gene are SGHNT and YYREEE (reference sequence). Here the CDR3 reads CASSLVGGGASRTQYF. Written as DNA, the CDR3 is TGTGCCAGCAGCTTGGTCGGTGGGGGGGCCAGCAGGACCCAGTACTTC.

The chain has TRBV5-1 and TRBJ2-2, with TRBD1 matching 8 bases. This CDR3 contains 15 residues. V trimming: 3 bases; J trimming: 0 bases; junction bases outside the gene matches: 1. Germline-derived CDR1 and CDR2 are SGHRS and YFSETQ. CDR3 bases: TGCGCCAGCAGCTCGGGACAGGCGAACACCGGGGAGCTGTTTTTT. This encodes CASSSGQANTGELFF.

The sample holds a few counts of this clone. V is TRBV7-3 and J is TRBJ1-1; TRBD1 agrees at 7 bases. The V and J ends lost 4 bases and 5 bases, in that order; junction bases with no gene match: 4. Looked up from germline, CDR1 is SGHTA and CDR2 is FQGTGA. The length of the CDR3 is 13 residues. The CDR3 DNA follows: TGTGCCAGCAGCTCGTCACAGGGGACTGAAGCTTTCTTT. Translated: CASSSSQGTEAFF.

The chain links TRBV10-2 to TRBJ2-3; 11 positions agree with TRBD2. This CDR3 has 16 residues. V shed 8 bases and J 5 bases; nucleotides not matched to a gene: 12. Germline-derived CDR1 and CDR2 are WSHSY and SAAADI. CDR3: CASWGSGGASGDTQYF. The CDR3 DNA reads TGCGCCAGCTGGGGTAGCGGGGGGGCCAGCGGAGATACGCAGTATTTT.

The V and J genes are TRBV5-1 and TRBJ2-3; 10 bases are a match to TRBD1. The CDR3 spans 18 residues. From germline, CDR1 is SGHRS and CDR2 YFSETQ. After removal of 7 bases from V and 1 base from J, the junction contained 15 bases not matched to a gene. The CDR3 here is CASGLGTGAYRGTDTQYF. CDR3 nucleotides: TGCGCCAGCGGACTCGGGACAGGGGCCTACCGAGGCACAGATACGCAGTATTTT.

This clone was counted once. The chain recombines TRBV7-3 with TRBJ2-3; 7 bases fit TRBD1. This CDR3 is built from 14 residues. V dropped 5 bases and J dropped 6; count of bases not matched to a gene: 8. The germline gives CDR1 SGHTA, CDR2 FQGTGA. CDR3 sequence: CASSDNRGVDTQYF. The CDR3 DNA reads as TGTGCCAGCAGCGACAACAGGGGTGTGGATACGCAGTATTTT.

In this sample, this clone turned up once. As DNA, the CDR3 is TGTGCCAGCAGCCCAGACAGGGTCACTGAAGCTTTCTTT. The encoded protein is CASSPDRVTEAFF. The chain couples TRBV9 to TRBJ1-1; 7 bases align to TRBD1. In germline, CDR1 is SGDLS, CDR2 YYNGEE. Trimming at V came to 4 bases and at J to 4 bases, leaving 4 bases not matched to a gene. This CDR3 region has 13 residues.

The V and J genes are TRBV9 and TRBJ2-7, with D tentatively TRBD1 or TRBD2 (5 bases each). CDR3 length: 16 amino acids. V was cut by 4 bases and J by 4 bases, with 21 bases left in between. Germline-derived CDR1 and CDR2 are SGDLS and YYNGEE. CDR3 residues: CASSPVARGSLYEQYV. The CDR3 DNA sequence: TGTGCCAGCAGCCCCGTAGCACGGGGCAGCCTATACGAGCAGTACGTC.

The chain carries TRBV6-1 and TRBJ2-3; no reliable D call. Per the germline V gene, CDR1 is MNHNS and CDR2 is SASEGT. This CDR3 spans 15 amino acids. V lost 3 bases and J lost 0, with 10 bases in between. The CDR3 DNA is TGTGCCAGCAGTGACGACGGCAAAAGCACAGATACGCAGTATTTT. Amino acids: CASSDDGKSTDTQYF.